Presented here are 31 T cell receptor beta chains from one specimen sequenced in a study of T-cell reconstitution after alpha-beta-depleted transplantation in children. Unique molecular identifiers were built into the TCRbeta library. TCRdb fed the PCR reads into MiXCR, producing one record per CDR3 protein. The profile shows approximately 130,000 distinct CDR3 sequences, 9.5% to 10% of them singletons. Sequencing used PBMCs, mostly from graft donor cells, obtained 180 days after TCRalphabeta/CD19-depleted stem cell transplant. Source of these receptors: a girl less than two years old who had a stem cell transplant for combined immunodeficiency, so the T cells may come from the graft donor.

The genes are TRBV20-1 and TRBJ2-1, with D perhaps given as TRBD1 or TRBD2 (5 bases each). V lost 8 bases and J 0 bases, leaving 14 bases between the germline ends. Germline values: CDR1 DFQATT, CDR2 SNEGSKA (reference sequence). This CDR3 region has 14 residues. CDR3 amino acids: CSPAGGSSYNEQFF. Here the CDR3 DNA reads TGCAGTCCTGCTGGGGGAAGCTCCTACAATGAGCAGTTCTTC.

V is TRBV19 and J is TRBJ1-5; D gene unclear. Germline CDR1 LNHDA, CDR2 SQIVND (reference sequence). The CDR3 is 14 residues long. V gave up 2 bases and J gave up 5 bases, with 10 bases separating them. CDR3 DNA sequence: TGTGCCAGTAGTATATCCCTCAGCCATCAGCCCCAGCATTTT. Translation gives CASSISLSHQPQHF.

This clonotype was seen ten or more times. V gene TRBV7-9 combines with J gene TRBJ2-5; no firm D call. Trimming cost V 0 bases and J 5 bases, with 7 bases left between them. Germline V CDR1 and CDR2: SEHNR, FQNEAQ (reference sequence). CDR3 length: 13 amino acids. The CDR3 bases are TGTGCCAGCAGCTTAGCTGGGTTGGAGACCCAGTACTTC. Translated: CASSLAGLETQYF.

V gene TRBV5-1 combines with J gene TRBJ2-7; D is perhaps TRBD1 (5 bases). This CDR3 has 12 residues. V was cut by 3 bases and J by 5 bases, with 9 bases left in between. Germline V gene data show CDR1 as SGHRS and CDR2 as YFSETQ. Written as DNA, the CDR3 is TGCGCCAGCAGCTCCGACAGCCACGAGCAGTACTTC. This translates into CASSSDSHEQYF. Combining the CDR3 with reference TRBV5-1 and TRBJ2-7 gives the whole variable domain KAGVTQTPRYLIKTRGQQVTLSCSPISGHRSVSWYQQTPGQGLQFLFEYFSETQRNKGNFPGRFSGRQFSNSRSEMNVSTLELGDSALYLCASSSDSHEQYFGPGTRLTVT.

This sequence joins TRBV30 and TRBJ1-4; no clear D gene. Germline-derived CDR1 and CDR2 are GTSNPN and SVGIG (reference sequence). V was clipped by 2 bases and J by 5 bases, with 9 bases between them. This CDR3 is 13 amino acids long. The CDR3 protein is CAWSSGPNEKLFF. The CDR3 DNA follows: TGTGCCTGGAGTAGCGGACCCAATGAAAAACTGTTTTTT.

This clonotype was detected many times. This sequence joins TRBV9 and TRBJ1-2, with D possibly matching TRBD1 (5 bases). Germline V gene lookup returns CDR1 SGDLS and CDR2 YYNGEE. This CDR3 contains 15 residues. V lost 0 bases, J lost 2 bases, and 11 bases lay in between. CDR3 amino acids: CASSVATTDNYGYTF. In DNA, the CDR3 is TGTGCCAGCAGCGTAGCTACGACAGACAACTATGGCTACACCTTC.

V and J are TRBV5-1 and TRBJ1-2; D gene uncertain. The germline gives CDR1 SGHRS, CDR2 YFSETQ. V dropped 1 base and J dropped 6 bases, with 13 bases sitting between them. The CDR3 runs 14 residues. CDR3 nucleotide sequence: TGCGCCAGCAGCTTGAGGCAGCTCCGGGATGGCTACACCTTC. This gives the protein CASSLRQLRDGYTF. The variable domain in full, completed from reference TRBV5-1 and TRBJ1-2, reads KAGVTQTPRYLIKTRGQQVTLSCSPISGHRSVSWYQQTPGQGLQFLFEYFSETQRNKGNFPGRFSGRQFSNSRSEMNVSTLELGDSALYLCASSLRQLRDGYTFGSGTRLTVV.

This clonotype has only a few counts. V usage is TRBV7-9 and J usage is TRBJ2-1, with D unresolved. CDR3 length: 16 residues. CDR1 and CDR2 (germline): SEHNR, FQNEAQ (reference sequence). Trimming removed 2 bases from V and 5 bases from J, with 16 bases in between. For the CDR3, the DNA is TGTGCCAGCAGCTTATACTCTTCTAGGGTCCACAATGAGCAGTTCTTC. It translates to CASSLYSSRVHNEQFF.

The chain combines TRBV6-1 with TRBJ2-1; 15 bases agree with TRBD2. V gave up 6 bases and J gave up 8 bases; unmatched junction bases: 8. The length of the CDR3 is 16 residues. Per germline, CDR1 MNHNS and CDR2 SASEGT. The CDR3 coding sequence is TGTGCCAGCAGCCCGGGACTAGCGGGGGGAATGGATGAGCAGTTCTTC. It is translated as CASSPGLAGGMDEQFF.

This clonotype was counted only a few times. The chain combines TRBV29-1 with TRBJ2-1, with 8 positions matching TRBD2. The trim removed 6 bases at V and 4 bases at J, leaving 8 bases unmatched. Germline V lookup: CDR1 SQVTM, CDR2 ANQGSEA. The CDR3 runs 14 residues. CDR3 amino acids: CSVLAVDYYNEQFF. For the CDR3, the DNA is TGCAGCGTACTAGCGGTGGACTATTACAATGAGCAGTTCTTC.

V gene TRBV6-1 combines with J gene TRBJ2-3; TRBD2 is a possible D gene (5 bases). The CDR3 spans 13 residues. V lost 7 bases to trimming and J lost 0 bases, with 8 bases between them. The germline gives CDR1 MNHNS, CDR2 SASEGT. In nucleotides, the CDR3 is TGTGCCAGCACAAGGAGGAGCACAGATACGCAGTATTTT. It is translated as CASTRRSTDTQYF.

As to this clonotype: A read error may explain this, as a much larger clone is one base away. CDR3 region: CGSGGAGQETHYF. CDR3 in DNA: TGCGGGAGCGGGGGGGCGGGGCAAGAGACCCACTACTTC. The chain has TRBV20-1 and TRBJ2-5, with TRBD2 matching over 10 bases. Germline loops: CDR1 DFQATT, CDR2 SNEGSKA (reference sequence). The CDR3 loop spans 13 amino acids.

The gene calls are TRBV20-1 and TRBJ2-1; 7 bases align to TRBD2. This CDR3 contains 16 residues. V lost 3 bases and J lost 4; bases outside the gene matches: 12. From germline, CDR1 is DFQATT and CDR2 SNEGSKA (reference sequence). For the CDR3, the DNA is TGCAGTGCTAGGATCTTTAGCGGGCGCCTGTACAATGAGCAGTTCTTC. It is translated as CSARIFSGRLYNEQFF.

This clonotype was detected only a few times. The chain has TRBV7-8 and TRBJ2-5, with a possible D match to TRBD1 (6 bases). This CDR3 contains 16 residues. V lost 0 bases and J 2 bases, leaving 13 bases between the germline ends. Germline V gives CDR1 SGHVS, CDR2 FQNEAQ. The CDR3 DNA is TGTGCCAGCAGCTTAGCGAGTAGAGACAGGCAAGAGACCCAGTACTTC. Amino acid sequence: CASSLASRDRQETQYF.

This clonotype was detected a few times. As DNA, the CDR3 is TGTGCCAGCAGCCAAGATGGAAAAGGGGAGGAAAAACTGTTTTTT. Its protein is CASSQDGKGEEKLFF. J is TRBJ1-4 and V is TRBV4-2; tentatively, D is TRBD1 (5 bases). V lost 0 bases and J 8 bases, leaving 13 bases between the germline ends. Per the germline V gene, CDR1 is LGHNA and CDR2 is YNFKEQ. This CDR3 has 15 amino acids.

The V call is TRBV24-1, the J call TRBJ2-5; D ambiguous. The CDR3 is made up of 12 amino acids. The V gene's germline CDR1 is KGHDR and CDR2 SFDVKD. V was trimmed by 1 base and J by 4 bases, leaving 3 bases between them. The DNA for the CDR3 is TGTGCCACCAGTGATTTTGGAGAGACCCAGTACTTC. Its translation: CATSDFGETQYF.

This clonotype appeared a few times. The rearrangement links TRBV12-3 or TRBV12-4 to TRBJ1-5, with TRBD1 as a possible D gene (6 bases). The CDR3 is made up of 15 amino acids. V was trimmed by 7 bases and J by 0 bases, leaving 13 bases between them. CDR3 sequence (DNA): TGTGCCAGCACCATACAGGGAAATAGCAATCAGCCCCAGCATTTT. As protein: CASTIQGNSNQPQHF.

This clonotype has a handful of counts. The chain's CDR3 is CASSYQAETRSEQYF. CDR3 DNA sequence: TGTGCCAGCAGTTACCAAGCGGAAACAAGAAGCGAGCAGTACTTC. V usage is TRBV6-5 and J usage is TRBJ2-7; D might be TRBD2 (5 bases). The V end lost 2 bases, the J end lost 6 bases, and 17 bases lay between the germline ends. This CDR3 has 15 residues. The germline CDR1 and CDR2 sequences are MNHEY and SVGAGI.

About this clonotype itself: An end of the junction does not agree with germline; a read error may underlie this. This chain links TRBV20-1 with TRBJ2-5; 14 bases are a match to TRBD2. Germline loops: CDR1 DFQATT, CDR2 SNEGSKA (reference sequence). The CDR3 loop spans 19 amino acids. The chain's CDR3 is CCAGRGPPGLAGEQETQYF. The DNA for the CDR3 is TGCTGTGCGGGCAGGGGGCCCCCGGGACTAGCGGGGGAACAAGAGACCCAGTACTTC.

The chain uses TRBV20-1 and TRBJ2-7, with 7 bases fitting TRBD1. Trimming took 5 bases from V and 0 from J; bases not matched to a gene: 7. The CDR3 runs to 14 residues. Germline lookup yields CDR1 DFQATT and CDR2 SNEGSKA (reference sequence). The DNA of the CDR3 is TGCAGTGCTCGCCCCCGGGACAGCTCCTACGAGCAGTACTTC. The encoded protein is CSARPRDSSYEQYF.

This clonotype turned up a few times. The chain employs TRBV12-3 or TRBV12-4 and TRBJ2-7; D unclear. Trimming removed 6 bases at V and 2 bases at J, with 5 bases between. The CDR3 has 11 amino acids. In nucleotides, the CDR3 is TGTGCCAGCAGCGGCCCCTACGAGCAGTACTTC. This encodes CASSGPYEQYF.

The chain's CDR3 is CATSDFKGRGPTGELFF. The CDR3 nucleotides read TGTGCCACCAGTGATTTTAAGGGCAGGGGGCCCACCGGGGAGCTGTTTTTT. The rearrangement joins TRBV24-1 to TRBJ2-2; 8 bases are a match to TRBD1. Germline CDR1 and CDR2: KGHDR and SFDVKD. V shed 1 base and J 4 bases; nucleotides not matched to a gene: 7. The CDR3 length is 17 residues.

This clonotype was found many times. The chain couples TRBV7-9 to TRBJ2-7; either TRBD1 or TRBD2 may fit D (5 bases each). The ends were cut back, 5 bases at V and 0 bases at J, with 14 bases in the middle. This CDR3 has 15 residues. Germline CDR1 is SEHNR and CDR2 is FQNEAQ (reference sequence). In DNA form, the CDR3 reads TGTGCCAGCAGCCCCAGGGCAGGGAGCTCCTACGAGCAGTACTTC. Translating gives CASSPRAGSSYEQYF. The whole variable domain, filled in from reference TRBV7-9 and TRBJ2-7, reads DTGVSQNPRHKITKRGQNVTFRCDPISEHNRLYWYRQTLGQGPEFLTYFQNEAQLEKSRLLSDRFSAERPKGSFSTLEIQRTEQGDSAMYLCASSPRAGSSYEQYFGPGTRLTVT.

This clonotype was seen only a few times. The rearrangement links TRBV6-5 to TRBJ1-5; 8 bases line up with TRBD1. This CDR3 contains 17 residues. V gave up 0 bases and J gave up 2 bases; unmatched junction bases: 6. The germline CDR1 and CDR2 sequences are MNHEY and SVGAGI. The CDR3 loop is CASSYSPGGYGNQPQHF. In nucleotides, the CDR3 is TGTGCCAGCAGTTACTCGCCAGGGGGCTATGGCAATCAGCCCCAGCATTTT.

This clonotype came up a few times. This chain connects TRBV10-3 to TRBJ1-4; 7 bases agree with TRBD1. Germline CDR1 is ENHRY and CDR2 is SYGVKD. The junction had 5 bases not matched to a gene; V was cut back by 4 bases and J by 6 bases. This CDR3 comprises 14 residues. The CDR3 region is CAISVGGGDEKLFF. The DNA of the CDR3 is TGTGCCATCAGTGTGGGAGGGGGCGATGAAAAACTGTTTTTT.

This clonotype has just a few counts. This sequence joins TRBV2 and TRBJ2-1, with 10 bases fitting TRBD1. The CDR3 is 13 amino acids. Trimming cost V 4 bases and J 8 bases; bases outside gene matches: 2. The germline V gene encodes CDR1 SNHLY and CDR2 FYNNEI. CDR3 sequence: CASSGDRGDEQFF. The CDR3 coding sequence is TGTGCCAGCAGTGGGGACAGGGGCGATGAGCAGTTCTTC.

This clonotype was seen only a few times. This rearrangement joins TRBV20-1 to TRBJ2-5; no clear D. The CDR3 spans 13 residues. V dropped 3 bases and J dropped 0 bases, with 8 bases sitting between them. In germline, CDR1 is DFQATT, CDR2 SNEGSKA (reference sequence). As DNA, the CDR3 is TGCAGTGCTAGTCGAGCGTACCAAGAGACCCAGTACTTC. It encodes CSASRAYQETQYF.

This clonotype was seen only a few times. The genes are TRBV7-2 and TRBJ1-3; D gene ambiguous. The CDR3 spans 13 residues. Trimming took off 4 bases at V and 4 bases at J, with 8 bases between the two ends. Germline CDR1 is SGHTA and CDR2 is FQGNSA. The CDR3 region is CASSSSAGNTIYF. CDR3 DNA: TGTGCCAGCAGCTCCTCGGCGGGAAACACCATATATTTT.

This chain's CDR3 is CSDSGVLPYNEQFF. The CDR3 DNA is TGCAGTGATAGCGGGGTACTCCCCTACAATGAGCAGTTCTTC. The chain carries TRBV20-1 and TRBJ2-1; 8 nucleotides align to TRBD2. Germline CDR1 and CDR2: DFQATT and SNEGSKA (reference sequence). This CDR3 region has 14 residues. The V and J ends lost 7 bases and 2 bases, in that order; junction bases with no gene match: 7.

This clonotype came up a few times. CDR3 sequence reads: CASSPRLDSGEQFF. The CDR3 DNA is TGTGCCAGCAGCCCGAGACTTGATTCGGGTGAGCAGTTCTTC. This chain joins TRBV7-2 and TRBJ2-1; D remains unclear. CDR1 and CDR2 (germline): SGHTA, FQGNSA. There are 14 residues in the CDR3. The V and J ends lost 5 bases and 9 bases respectively, with 17 bases between them. The full variable domain, completed using reference TRBV7-2 and TRBJ2-1, is GAGVSQSPSNKVTEKGKDVELRCDPISGHTALYWYRQSLGQGLEFLIYFQGNSAPDKSGLPSDRFSAERTGGSVSTLTIQRTQQEDSAVYLCASSPRLDSGEQFFGPGTRLTVL.

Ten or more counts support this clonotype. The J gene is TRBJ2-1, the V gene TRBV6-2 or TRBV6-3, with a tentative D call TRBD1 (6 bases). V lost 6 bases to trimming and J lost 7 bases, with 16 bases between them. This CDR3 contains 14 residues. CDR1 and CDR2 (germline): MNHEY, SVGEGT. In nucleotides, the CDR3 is TGTGCCAGCAGAGTTTTGGGGGCTGTAAATGAGCAGTTCTTC. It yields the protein CASRVLGAVNEQFF.